This TCR beta chain was sequenced during a study of cytomegalovirus exposure and HLA in healthy donors. Notes on the study in general: Across donors, most TCRs were seen rarely, yet some public ones were widespread.

CDR3 length: 16 residues. V lost 1 base and J 5 bases, leaving 17 bases between the germline ends. From germline, CDR1 is MDHEN and CDR2 SYDVKM. PCR used 60 Vbeta primers and 13 Jbeta primers. Here immunoSEQ multiplex PCR was the method, and the copy in TCRdb shows in-frame clones only, minus some. This table lists about 130,000 clones. The donors, nominally healthy at sampling, likely had unrecorded immune exposures. About this clone: The target antigen is unknown.

The chain is built from TRBV28 and TRBJ2-5; weak D call: TRBD2 (6 bases). This sequence originates from a woman aged 40 to 50 in good health and CMV-seropositive. The specimen sequenced was PBMCs. DNA for the CDR3: TGTGCCAGCAGTTTATATGTCGGGAGAGGGGCCGAGACCCAGTACTTC. This translates into CASSLYVGRGAETQYF.